The 11 T cell receptor beta chains in this list originate from one sample, sequenced in a study of CD8 T cells in Susac syndrome. Random-hexamer reverse transcription was applied to roughly 0.5 to 1 ug RNA. TCRdb re-analysed the immunoSEQ multiplex PCR reads in MiXCR, keeping a single row per CDR3 protein. This sample has 150,000 to 200,000 distinct CDR3 sequences, with 90% to 95% found just once. The sample taken for sequencing was CD4+ T cells from PBMCs. The origin of the receptors is a human donor with Susac syndrome.

J is TRBJ2-1 and V is TRBV3-1; 10 nucleotides match TRBD2. The germline CDR1 and CDR2 sequences are LGHDT and YNNKEL (reference sequence). This CDR3 contains 15 residues. The V segment lost 8 bases and the J segment 5 bases; nucleotides outside the gene matches: 9. The CDR3 is CASQLLAGVNNEQFF. DNA for the CDR3: TGTGCCAGCCAACTTCTAGCGGGGGTTAACAATGAGCAGTTCTTC.

The CDR3 is CASSKSDSLAKNIQYF. In DNA form, the CDR3 reads TGTGCCAGCAGCAAATCCGACAGCTTAGCCAAAAACATTCAGTACTTC. The gene calls are TRBV21-1 and TRBJ2-4; the tabulated D call, TRBD1, remains unverified against the DNA. TRBV21-1 is tagged as a pseudogene. There are 16 residues in the CDR3.

The chain combines TRBV12-3 or TRBV12-4 with TRBJ2-7; no clear D. CDR3 size: 15 residues. Trimming pared 5 bases from V and 6 bases from J, leaving 20 bases between. The CDR3 bases are TGTGCCAGCAGTCCGAAGGCCCGTAGCTACCTCGAGCAGTACTTC. Protein product: CASSPKARSYLEQYF.

The chain combines TRBV5-1 with TRBJ2-3; a weak D match, TRBD1 (8 bases). V was trimmed by 6 bases and J by 3 bases, leaving 23 bases between them. The germline V gene has CDR1 SGHRS and CDR2 YFSETQ. The CDR3 extends over 17 amino acids. CDR3 nucleotide sequence: TGCGCCAGCAACCTGGGGCTAGGACAGGGAGGGACAGATACGCAGTATTTT. Amino acids: CASNLGLGQGGTDTQYF.

The J gene is TRBJ2-1, the V gene TRBV11-3; 8 nucleotides agree with TRBD1. The length of the CDR3 is 15 residues. Germline values: CDR1 SGHNT, CDR2 YENEEA. V lost 4 bases, J lost 7 bases, and 9 bases stayed unmatched. CDR3 protein: CASSSTGGIGNEQFF. DNA for the CDR3: TGTGCCAGCAGCTCCACAGGGGGTATCGGGAATGAGCAGTTCTTC.

The J gene is TRBJ2-7, the V gene TRBV3-1, with 7 bases matching TRBD2. CDR1 is LGHDT, CDR2 YNNKEL, per germline (reference sequence). V lost 3 bases, J lost 2 bases, and 7 bases stayed unmatched. CDR3 length: 15 amino acids. The CDR3 DNA sequence: TGTGCCAGCAGCCAGGGTTATAGCGGGCCCTACGAGCAGTACTTC. Residues: CASSQGYSGPYEQYF.

The V and J genes are TRBV5-1 and TRBJ2-2, with 11 bases identical to TRBD2. The CDR3 sequence is 16 residues long. The germline V gene has CDR1 SGHRS and CDR2 YFSETQ. Germline trimming cut 4 bases from V and 5 bases from J; bases unmatched to any gene: 7. The CDR3 here is CASSLTSGSRTGELFF. The CDR3 nucleotides read TGCGCCAGCAGCCTAACTAGCGGGAGTAGAACCGGGGAGCTGTTTTTT.

CDR3 DNA: TGTGCCACCAGCAGACCCGAGCGGGATAGGCTGTTCTTC. It codes for CATSRPERDRLFF. The chain recombines TRBV15 with TRBJ2-1, with 7 bases aligning to TRBD2. The CDR3 covers 13 residues. The V gene end was trimmed by 2 bases and the J gene end by 15 bases; junction bases not matched to a gene: 10. Germline V gene sequence: CDR1 LNHNV, CDR2 YYDKDF (reference sequence).

This chain uses TRBV6-6 with TRBJ2-7; 8 bases map to TRBD1. The ends lost 7 bases at V and 3 bases at J; junction bases unmatched: 2. The CDR3 length is 12 residues. Per germline, CDR1 MNHNY and CDR2 SVGAGI (reference sequence). The CDR3 DNA reads as TGTGCCAGCACCGGGACAGGCTACGAGCAGTACTTC. Its translation: CASTGTGYEQYF.

The chain joins TRBV6-7 to TRBJ2-4; a weak D match, TRBD2 (6 bases). TRBV6-7 is identified as an open reading frame with a role that is uncertain. Trimming pared 5 bases from V and 0 bases from J, leaving 20 bases between. This CDR3 spans 18 amino acids. In DNA, the CDR3 is TGTGCCAGCAGTGGAGGGGCCTTTCCACCCGAAGCCAAAAACATTCAGTACTTC. It encodes CASSGGAFPPEAKNIQYF.

J is TRBJ1-2 and V is TRBV12-3 or TRBV12-4; D gene ambiguous. This CDR3 contains 15 residues. The V end was cut by 5 bases, the J end by 3 bases, with 16 bases between. DNA for the CDR3: TGTGCCAGCAGTCCGGGGATCTGGGAGGACTATGGCTACACCTTC. Protein sequence: CASSPGIWEDYGYTF.